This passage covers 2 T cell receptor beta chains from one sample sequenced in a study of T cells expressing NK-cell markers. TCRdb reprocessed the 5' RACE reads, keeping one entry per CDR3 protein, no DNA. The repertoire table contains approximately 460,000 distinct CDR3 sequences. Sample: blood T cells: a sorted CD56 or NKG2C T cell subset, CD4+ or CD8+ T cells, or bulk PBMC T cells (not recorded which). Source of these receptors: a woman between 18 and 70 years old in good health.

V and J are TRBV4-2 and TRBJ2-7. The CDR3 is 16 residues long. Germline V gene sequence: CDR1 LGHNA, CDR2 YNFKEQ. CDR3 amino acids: CASSQGSGAADYEQYF.

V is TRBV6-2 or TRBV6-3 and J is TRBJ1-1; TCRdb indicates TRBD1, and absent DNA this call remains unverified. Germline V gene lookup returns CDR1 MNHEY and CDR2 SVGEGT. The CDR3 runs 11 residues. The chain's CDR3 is CASRRAGEAFF.